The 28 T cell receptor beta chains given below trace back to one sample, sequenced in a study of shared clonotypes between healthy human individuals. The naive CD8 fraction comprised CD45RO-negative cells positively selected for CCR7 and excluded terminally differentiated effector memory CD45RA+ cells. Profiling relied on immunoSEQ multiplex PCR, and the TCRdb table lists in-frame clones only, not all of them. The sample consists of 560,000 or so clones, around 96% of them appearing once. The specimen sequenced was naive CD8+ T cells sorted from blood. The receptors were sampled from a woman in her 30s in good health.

DNA for the CDR3: TGTGCCAGCAGCTTCATAAGCGGGCCCGCGGGAGAGCAGTTCTTC. Encoded protein: CASSFISGPAGEQFF. The chain employs TRBV11-2 and TRBJ2-1; D possibly corresponds to TRBD2 (6 bases). Germline lookup yields CDR1 SGHAT and CDR2 FQNNGV. The CDR3 is 15 amino acids. Trimming shortened V by 3 bases and J by 10 bases, and 19 bases separated the two germline ends.

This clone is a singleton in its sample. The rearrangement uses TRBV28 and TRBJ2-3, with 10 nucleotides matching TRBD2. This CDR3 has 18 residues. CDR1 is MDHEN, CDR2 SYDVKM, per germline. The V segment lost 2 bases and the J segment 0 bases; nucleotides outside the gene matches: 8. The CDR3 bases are TGTGCCAGCAGTTTAACCTGGACTAGCGGAACTAGCACAGATACGCAGTATTTT. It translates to CASSLTWTSGTSTDTQYF.

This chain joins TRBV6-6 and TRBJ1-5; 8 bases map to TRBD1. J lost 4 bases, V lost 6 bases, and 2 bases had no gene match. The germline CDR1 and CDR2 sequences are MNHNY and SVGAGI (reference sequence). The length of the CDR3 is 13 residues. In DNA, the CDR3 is TGTGCCAGCAGCCGGACAGGGAATCAGCCCCAGCATTTT. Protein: CASSRTGNQPQHF.

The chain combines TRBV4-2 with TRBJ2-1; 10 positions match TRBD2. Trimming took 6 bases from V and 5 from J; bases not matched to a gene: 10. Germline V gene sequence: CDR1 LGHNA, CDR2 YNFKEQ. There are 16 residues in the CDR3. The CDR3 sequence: CASSEGSGRADNEQFF. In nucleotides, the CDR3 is TGTGCCAGCAGTGAAGGAAGCGGGAGGGCCGACAATGAGCAGTTCTTC.

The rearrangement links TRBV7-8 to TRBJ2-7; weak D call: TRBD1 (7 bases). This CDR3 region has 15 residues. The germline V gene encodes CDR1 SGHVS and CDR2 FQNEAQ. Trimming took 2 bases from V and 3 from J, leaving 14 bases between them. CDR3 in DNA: TGTGCCAGCAGCTTACAGGGGGGTAAGGGCTACGAGCAGTACTTC. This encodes CASSLQGGKGYEQYF.

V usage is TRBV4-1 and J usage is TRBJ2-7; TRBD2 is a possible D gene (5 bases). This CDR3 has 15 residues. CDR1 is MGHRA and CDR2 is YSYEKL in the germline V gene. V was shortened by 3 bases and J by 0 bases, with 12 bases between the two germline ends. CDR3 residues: CASSHTSDYSYEQYF. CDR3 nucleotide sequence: TGCGCCAGCAGCCACACTAGTGATTACTCCTACGAGCAGTACTTC.

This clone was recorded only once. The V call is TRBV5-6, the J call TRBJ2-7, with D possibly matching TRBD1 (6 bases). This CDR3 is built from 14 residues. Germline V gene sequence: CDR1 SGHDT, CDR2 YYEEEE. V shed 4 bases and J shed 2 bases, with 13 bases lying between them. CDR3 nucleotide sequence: TGTGCCAGCAGCATCGGACAGAAGCCCTACGAGCAGTACTTC. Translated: CASSIGQKPYEQYF.

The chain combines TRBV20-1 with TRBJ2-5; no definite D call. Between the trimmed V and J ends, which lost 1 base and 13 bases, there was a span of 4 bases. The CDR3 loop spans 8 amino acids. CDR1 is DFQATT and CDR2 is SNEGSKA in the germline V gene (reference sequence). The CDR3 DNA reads TGCAGTGCTAGAGTCGGGTACTTC. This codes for CSARVGYF.

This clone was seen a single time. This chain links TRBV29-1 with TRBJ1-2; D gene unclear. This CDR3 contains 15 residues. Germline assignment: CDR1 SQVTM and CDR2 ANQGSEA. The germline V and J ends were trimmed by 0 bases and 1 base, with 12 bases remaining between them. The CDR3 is CSVEDTGRGNYGYTF. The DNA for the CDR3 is TGCAGCGTTGAAGATACCGGTAGAGGTAACTATGGCTACACCTTC.

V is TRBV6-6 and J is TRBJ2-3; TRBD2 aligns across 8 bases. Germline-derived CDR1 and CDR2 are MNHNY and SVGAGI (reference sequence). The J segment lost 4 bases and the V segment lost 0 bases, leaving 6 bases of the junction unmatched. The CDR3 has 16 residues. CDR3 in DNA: TGTGCCAGCAGTTACTCTAGCGGGATGGGCCCAGATACGCAGTATTTT. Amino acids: CASSYSSGMGPDTQYF.

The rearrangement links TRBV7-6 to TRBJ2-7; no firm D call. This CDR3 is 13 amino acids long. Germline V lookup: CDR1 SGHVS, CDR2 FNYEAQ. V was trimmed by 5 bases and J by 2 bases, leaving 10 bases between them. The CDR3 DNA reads TGTGCCAGCAGCCAAAGACCAACCTACGAGCAGTACTTC. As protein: CASSQRPTYEQYF.

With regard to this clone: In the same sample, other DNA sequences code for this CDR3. CDR3 nucleotides: TGTGCCAGCAGTTTACTGCGGGACAATGAGCAGTTCTTC. It specifies CASSLLRDNEQFF. The chain recombines TRBV28 with TRBJ2-1, with D possibly matching TRBD2 (5 bases). Trimming took 2 bases from V and 5 from J, leaving 7 bases between them. Germline V CDR1 and CDR2: MDHEN, SYDVKM. The CDR3 is made up of 13 amino acids.

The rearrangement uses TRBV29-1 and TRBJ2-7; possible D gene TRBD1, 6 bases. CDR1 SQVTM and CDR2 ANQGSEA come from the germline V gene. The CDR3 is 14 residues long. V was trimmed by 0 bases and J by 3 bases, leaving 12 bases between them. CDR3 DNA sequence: TGCAGCGTTGAAGATAATGAGGGACACTACGAGCAGTACTTC. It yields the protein CSVEDNEGHYEQYF.

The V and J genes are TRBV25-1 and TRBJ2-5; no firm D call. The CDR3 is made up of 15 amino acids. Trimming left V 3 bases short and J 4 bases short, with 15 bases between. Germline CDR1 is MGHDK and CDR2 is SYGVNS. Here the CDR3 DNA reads TGTGCCAGCAGTGAGGGTGGGCTGGGCCGAGAGACCCAGTACTTC. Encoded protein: CASSEGGLGRETQYF.

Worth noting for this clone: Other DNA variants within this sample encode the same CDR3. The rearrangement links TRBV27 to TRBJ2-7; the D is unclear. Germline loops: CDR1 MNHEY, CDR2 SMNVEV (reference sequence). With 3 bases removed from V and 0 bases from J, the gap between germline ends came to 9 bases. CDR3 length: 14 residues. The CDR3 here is CASSFLGSSYEQYF. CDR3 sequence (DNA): TGTGCCAGCAGTTTTCTAGGTAGCTCCTACGAGCAGTACTTC.

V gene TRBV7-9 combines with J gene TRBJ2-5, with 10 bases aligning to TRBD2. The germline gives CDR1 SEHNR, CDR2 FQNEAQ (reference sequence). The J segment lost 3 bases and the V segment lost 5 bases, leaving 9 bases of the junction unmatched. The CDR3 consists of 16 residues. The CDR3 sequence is CASSPTGTSAKETQYF. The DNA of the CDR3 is TGTGCCAGCAGCCCAACCGGGACTAGCGCTAAAGAGACCCAGTACTTC.

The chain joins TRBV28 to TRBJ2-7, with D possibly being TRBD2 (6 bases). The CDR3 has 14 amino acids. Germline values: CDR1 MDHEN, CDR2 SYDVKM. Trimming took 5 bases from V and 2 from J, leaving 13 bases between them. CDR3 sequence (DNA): TGTGCCAGCAGTCCCCTGGAGCGGGCCTACGAGCAGTACTTC. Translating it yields CASSPLERAYEQYF.

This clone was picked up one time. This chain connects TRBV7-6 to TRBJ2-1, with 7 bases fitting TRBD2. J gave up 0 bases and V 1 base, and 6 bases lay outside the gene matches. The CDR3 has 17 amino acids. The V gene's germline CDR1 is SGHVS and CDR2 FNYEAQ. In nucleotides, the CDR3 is TGTGCCAGCAGCTTAGTTGTCGGCGGGAGCTCCTACAATGAGCAGTTCTTC. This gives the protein CASSLVVGGSSYNEQFF.

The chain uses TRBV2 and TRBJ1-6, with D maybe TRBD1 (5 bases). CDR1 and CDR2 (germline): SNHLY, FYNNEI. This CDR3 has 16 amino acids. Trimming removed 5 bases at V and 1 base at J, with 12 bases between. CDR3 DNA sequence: TGTGCCAGCAGTTCAACGGGGGGTTCCTATAATTCACCCCTCCACTTT. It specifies CASSSTGGSYNSPLHF.

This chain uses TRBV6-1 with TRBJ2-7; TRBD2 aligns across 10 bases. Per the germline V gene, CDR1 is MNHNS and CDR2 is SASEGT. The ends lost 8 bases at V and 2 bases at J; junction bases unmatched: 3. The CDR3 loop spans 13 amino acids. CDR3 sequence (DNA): TGTGCCAGCTCGAGCGGGAGGGCCTACGAGCAGTACTTC. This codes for CASSSGRAYEQYF.

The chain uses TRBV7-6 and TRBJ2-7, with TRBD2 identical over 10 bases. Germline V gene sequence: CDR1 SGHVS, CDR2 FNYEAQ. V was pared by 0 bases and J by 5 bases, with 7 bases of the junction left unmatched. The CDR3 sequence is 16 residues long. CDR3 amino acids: CASSLAGSGRFNEQYF. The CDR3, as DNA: TGTGCCAGCAGCTTAGCGGGTAGCGGGAGGTTCAACGAGCAGTACTTC.

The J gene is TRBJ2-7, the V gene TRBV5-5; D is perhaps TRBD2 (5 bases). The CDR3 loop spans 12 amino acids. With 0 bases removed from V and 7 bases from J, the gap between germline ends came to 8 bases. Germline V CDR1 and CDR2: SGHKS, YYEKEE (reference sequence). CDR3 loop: CASSLEWEEQYF. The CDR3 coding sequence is TGTGCCAGCAGCTTGGAGTGGGAGGAGCAGTACTTC.

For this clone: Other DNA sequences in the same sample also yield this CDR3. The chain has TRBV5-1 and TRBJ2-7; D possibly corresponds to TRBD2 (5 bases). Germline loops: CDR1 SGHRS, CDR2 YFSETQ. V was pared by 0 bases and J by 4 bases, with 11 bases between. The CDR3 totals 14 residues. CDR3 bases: TGCGCCAGCAGCTTGGGGTCGGGAAGGTACGAGCAGTACTTC. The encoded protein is CASSLGSGRYEQYF.

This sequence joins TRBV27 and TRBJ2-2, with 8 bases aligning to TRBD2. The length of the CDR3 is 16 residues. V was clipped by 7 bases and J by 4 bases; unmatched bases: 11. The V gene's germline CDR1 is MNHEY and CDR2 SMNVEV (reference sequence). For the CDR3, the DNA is TGTGCCAGCAACACCCCTGGGCTAGCGGGCACCGGGGAGCTGTTTTTT. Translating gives CASNTPGLAGTGELFF.

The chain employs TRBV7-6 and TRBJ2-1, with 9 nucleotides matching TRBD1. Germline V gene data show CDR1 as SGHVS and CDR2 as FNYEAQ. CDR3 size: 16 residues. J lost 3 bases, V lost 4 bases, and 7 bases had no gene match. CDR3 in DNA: TGTGCCAGCAGCTATGGACAGGGGACTTACTACAATGAGCAGTTCTTC. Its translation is CASSYGQGTYYNEQFF.

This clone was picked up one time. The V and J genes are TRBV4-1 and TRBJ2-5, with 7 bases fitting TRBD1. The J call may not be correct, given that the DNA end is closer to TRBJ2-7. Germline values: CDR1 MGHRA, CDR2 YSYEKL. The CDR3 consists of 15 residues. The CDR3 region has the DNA TGCGCCAGCAGCTCCACGACAGGGCGCTCCTACGAGCAGTACTTC. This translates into CASSSTTGRSYEQYF.

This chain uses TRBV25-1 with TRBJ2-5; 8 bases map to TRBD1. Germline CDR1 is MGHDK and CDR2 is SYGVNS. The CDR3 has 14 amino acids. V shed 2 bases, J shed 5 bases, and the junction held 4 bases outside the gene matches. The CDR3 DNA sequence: TGTGCCAGCAGTGAACAGGGGGCTGGGGAGACCCAGTACTTC. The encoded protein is CASSEQGAGETQYF.

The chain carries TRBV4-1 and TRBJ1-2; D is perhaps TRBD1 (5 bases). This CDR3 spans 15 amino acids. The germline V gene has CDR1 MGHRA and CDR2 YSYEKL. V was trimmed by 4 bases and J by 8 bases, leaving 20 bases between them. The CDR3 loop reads CASSPTPPVWDGYTF. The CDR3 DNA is TGCGCCAGCAGCCCCACACCCCCAGTTTGGGACGGCTACACCTTC.